Listed here is a single T cell receptor (beta chain). Its antigen is undetermined. These data come from a study of post-analysis software for immune sequencing data. Study-wide results and limits: Comparison with controls showed significantly lower normalized Chao1 diversity in multiple sclerosis patients. Patients had higher frequencies than controls of about 5 TRBV segments, including TRBV5-6, TRBV5-1 and TRBV20-1.

TCR beta libraries were prepared from cDNA with unique molecular identifiers. The authors obtained 500,000 or so cDNA molecules from around 1 to 9.1 million T cells. MiXCR, applied by TCRdb to the PCR reads, yields one record per CDR3 protein. The data show approximately 730,000 distinct CDR3 sequences, approximately 44% seen once. CDR1 and CDR2 (germline): DFQATT, SNEGSKA (reference sequence). The CDR3 loop spans 14 amino acids. The ends lost 0 bases at V and 6 bases at J; junction bases unmatched: 5. Sequenced: blood. The chain has TRBV20-1 and TRBJ2-1; 7 positions agree with TRBD2. The TCR sequence derives from a girl aged 5 to 17 with multiple sclerosis. This CDR3 reads CSARDFREANEQFF. CDR3 coding DNA: TGCAGTGCTAGAGACTTTCGGGAGGCCAATGAGCAGTTCTTC.